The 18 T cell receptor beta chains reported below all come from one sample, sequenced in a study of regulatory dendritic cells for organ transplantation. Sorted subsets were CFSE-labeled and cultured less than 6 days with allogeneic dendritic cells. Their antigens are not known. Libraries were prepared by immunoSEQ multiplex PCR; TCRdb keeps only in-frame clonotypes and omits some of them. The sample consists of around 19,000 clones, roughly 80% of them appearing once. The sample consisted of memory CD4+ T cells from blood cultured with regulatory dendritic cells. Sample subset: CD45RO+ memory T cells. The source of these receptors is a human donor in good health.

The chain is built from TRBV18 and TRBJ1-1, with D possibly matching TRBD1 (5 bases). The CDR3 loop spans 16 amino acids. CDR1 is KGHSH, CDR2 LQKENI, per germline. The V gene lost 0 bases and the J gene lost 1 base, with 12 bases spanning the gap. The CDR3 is CASSPPLRGANTEAFF. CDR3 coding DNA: TGTGCCAGCTCACCACCCTTGAGGGGTGCGAACACTGAAGCTTTCTTT.

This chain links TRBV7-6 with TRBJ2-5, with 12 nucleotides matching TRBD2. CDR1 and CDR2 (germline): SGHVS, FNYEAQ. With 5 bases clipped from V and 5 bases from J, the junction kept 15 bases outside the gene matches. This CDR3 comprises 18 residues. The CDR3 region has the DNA TGTGCCAGCAGCCCAACCCTAGCGGGGGGGCCCCGGGCGGAGACCCAGTACTTC. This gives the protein CASSPTLAGGPRAETQYF.

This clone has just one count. The CDR3, as DNA: TGTGCCAGCAGCCGGAGGACCCGCACAGATACGCAGTATTTT. Translating gives CASSRRTRTDTQYF. The V gene is TRBV7-2, the J gene TRBJ2-3, with D possibly being TRBD2 (5 bases). Per the germline V gene, CDR1 is SGHTA and CDR2 is FQGNSA. The CDR3 length is 14 residues. The germline V and J ends were trimmed by 5 bases and 1 base, with 10 bases remaining between them. Full variable domain (outside the CDR3, taken from reference TRBV7-2 and TRBJ2-3): GAGVSQSPSNKVTEKGKDVELRCDPISGHTALYWYRQSLGQGLEFLIYFQGNSAPDKSGLPSDRFSAERTGGSVSTLTIQRTQQEDSAVYLCASSRRTRTDTQYFGPGTRLTVL.

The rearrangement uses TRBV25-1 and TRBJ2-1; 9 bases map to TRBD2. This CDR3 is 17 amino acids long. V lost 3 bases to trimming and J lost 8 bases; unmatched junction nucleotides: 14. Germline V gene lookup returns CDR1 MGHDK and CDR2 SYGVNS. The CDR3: CASSDIRGGLAGDEQFF. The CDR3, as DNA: TGTGCCAGCAGTGACATAAGGGGGGGACTAGCTGGGGATGAGCAGTTCTTC.

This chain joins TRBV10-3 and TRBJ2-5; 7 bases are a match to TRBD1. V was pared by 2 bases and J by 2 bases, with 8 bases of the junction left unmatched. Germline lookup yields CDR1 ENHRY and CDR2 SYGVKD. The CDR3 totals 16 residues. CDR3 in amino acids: CAISEPGQDLQETQYF. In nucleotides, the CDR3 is TGTGCCATCAGTGAGCCTGGACAGGACCTACAAGAGACCCAGTACTTC.

CDR3 in amino acids: CASSESGASGFTDTQYF. The CDR3 coding sequence is TGTGCCAGCAGTGAATCGGGGGCTAGCGGATTCACAGATACGCAGTATTTT. The chain is built from TRBV25-1 and TRBJ2-3; weak D call: TRBD2 (7 bases). The V end was cut by 1 base, the J end by 2 bases, with 16 bases between. This CDR3 comprises 17 residues. From germline, CDR1 is MGHDK and CDR2 SYGVNS.

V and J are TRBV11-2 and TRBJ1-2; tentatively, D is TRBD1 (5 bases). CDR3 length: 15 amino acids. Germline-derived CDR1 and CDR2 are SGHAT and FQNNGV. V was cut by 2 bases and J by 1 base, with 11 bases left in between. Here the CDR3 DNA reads TGTGCCAGCAGCTTACGGGACTCAATTAACTATGGCTACACCTTC. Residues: CASSLRDSINYGYTF. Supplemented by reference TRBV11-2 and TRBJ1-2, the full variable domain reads EAGVAQSPRYKIIEKRQSVAFWCNPISGHATLYWYQQILGQGPKLLIQFQNNGVVDDSQLPKDRFSAERLKGVDSTLKIQPAKLEDSAVYLCASSLRDSINYGYTFGSGTRLTVV.

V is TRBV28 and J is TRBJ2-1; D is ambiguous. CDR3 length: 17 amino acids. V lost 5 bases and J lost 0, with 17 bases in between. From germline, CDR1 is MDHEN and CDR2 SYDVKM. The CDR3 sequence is CASSPRNLVISYNEQFF. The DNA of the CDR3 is TGTGCCAGCAGTCCCCGAAACCTAGTCATCTCCTACAATGAGCAGTTCTTC.

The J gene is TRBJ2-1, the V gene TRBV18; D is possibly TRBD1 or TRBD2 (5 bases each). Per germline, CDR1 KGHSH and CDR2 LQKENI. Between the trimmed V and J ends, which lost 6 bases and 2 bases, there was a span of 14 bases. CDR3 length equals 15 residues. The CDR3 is CASSPGAATYNEQFF. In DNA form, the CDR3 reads TGTGCCAGCTCCCCCGGGGCAGCCACCTACAATGAGCAGTTCTTC.

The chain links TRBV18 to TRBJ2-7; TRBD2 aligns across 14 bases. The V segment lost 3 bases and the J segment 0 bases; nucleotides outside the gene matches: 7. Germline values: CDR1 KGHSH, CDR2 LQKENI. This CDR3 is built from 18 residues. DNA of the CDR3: TGTGCCAGCTCACCCGGGACTAGCGGGAGCCGGGGCTCCTACGAGCAGTACTTC. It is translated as CASSPGTSGSRGSYEQYF. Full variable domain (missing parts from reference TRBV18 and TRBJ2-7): NAGVMQNPRHLVRRRGQEARLRCSPMKGHSHVYWYRQLPEEGLKFMVYLQKENIIDESGMPKERFSAEFPKEGPSILRIQQVVRGDSAAYFCASSPGTSGSRGSYEQYFGPGTRLTVT.

The CDR3 sequence is CASSLVAGELFF. DNA of the CDR3: TGCGCCAGCAGCTTGGTGGCCGGGGAGCTGTTTTTT. This rearrangement joins TRBV5-1 to TRBJ2-2; D gene ambiguous. CDR3 length: 12 amino acids. The germline gives CDR1 SGHRS, CDR2 YFSETQ. The ends were cut back, 0 bases at V and 6 bases at J, with 3 bases in the middle.

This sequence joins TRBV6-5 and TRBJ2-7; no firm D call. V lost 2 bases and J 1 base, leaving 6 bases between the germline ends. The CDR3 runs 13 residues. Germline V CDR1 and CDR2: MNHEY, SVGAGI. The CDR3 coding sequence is TGTGCCAGCAGTTACCCGGGTTCCTACGAGCAGTACTTC. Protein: CASSYPGSYEQYF.

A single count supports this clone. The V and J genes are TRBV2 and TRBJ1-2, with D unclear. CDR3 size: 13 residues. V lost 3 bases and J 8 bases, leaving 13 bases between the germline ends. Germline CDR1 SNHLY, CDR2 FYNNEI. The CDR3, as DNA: TGTGCCAGCAGTGAGACCGGCCAGTTAGGCTACACCTTC. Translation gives CASSETGQLGYTF.

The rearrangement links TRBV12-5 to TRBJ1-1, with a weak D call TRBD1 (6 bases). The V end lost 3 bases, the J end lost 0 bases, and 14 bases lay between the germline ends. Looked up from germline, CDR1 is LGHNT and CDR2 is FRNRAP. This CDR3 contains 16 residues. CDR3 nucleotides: TGTGCTAGTGGTTTATCCCGGACAGACCTGAACACTGAAGCTTTCTTT. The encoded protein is CASGLSRTDLNTEAFF.

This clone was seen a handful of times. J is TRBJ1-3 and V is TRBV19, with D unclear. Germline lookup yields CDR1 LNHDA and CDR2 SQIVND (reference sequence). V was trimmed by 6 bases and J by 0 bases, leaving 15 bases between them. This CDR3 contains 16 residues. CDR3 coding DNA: TGTGCCAGTAGAGCTGACGGGAGAGGCTCTGGAAACACCATATATTTT. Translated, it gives CASRADGRGSGNTIYF.

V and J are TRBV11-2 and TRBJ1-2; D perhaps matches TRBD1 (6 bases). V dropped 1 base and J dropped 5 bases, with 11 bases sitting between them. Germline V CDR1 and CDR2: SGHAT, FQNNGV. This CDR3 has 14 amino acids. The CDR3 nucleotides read TGTGCCAGCAGCTTAGTCGGAGGGGGTTATGGCTACACCTTC. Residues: CASSLVGGGYGYTF.

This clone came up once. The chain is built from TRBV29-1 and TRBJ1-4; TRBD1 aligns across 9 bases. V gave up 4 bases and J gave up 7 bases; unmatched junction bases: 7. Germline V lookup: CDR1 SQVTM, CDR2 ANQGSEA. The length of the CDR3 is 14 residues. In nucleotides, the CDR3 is TGCAGCGTTGCTCGGGACAGGGTGTTTGAAAAACTGTTTTTT. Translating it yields CSVARDRVFEKLFF. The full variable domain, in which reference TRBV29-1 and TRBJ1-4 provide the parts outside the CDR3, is SAVISQKPSRDICQRGTSLTIQCQVDSQVTMMFWYRQQPGQSLTLIATANQGSEATYESGFVIDKFPISRPNLTFSTLTVSNMSPEDSSIYLCSVARDRVFEKLFFGSGTQLSVL.

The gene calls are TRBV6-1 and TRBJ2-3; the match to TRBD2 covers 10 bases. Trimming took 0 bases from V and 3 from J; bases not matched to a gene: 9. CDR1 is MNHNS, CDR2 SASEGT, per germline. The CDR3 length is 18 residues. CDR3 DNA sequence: TGTGCCAGCAGTGAAGCTGGGACTAGCGCCTCCGGGACAGATACGCAGTATTTT. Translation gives CASSEAGTSASGTDTQYF.